These 32 T cell receptor beta chains came from one sample sequenced in a study of blood T cell repertoires in COVID-19 (dated by TCRdb to about 2020). The library was built by means of the immunoSEQ multiplex PCR assay. TCRdb stores this immuneACCESS table with in-frame sequences only. Part of the clones is absent; in the studies checked, under half of the shortfall reflects unresolved V genes, and no reason is known for the rest. The sample table shows over 150,000 clones, and about 87% are seen once. Just over 2.5% of the sample is taken by the ten largest. Material: peripheral blood. Receptor source: an elderly woman with COVID-19, enrolled during active disease.

This chain uses TRBV6-2 or TRBV6-3 with TRBJ2-7, with 8 positions matching TRBD2. Trimming cost V 0 bases and J 0 bases; bases outside gene matches: 1. The CDR3 contains 15 residues. Germline CDR1 reads MNHEY; CDR2 reads SVGEGT. CDR3 nucleotides: TGTGCCAGCAGTTACTCCGGGACTAGCTCCTACGAGCAGTACTTC. This sequence encodes CASSYSGTSSYEQYF.

The rearrangement joins TRBV28 to TRBJ1-1, with D hard to call. The germline CDR1 and CDR2 sequences are MDHEN and SYDVKM. Trimming removed 6 bases at V and 3 bases at J, with 11 bases between. The CDR3 has 13 amino acids. The CDR3: CASRSTLYTEAFF. For the CDR3, the DNA is TGTGCCAGCAGATCGACACTTTACACTGAAGCTTTCTTT.

The V and J genes are TRBV5-1 and TRBJ1-1; D is possibly TRBD1 (5 bases). CDR1 and CDR2 (germline): SGHRS, YFSETQ. The CDR3 contains 16 residues. The V end was cut by 3 bases, the J end by 5 bases, with 20 bases between. The CDR3 reads CASSSRTGGVGTEAFF. The CDR3 DNA reads as TGCGCCAGCAGCTCCAGAACCGGGGGGGTAGGTACTGAAGCTTTCTTT.

V and J are TRBV11-2 and TRBJ2-7; TRBD2 matches 11 bases. The CDR3 is 15 residues long. V trimming: 6 bases; J trimming: 2 bases; junction bases outside the gene matches: 6. Germline V gives CDR1 SGHAT, CDR2 FQNNGV. The CDR3, as DNA: TGTGCCAGCAGGACCGGGACTAGCGGAACCTACGAGCAGTACTTC. Translation: CASRTGTSGTYEQYF.

The genes are TRBV28 and TRBJ2-6, with a tentative D call TRBD2 (5 bases). The CDR3 is 14 residues long. With 8 bases removed from V and 2 bases from J, the gap between germline ends came to 10 bases. Germline CDR1 is MDHEN and CDR2 is SYDVKM. CDR3 protein: CASSRDAGANVLTF. In DNA, the CDR3 is TGTGCCAGCTCGAGGGATGCTGGGGCCAACGTCCTGACTTTC.

The CDR3 region has the DNA TGCGCCAGCAGCTCTAATCTGGGCACAGATACGCAGTATTTT. It yields the protein CASSSNLGTDTQYF. The chain has TRBV5-1 and TRBJ2-3; no clear D gene. CDR1 is SGHRS and CDR2 is YFSETQ in the germline V gene. The V and J ends lost 3 bases and 1 base respectively, with 9 bases between them. This CDR3 is built from 14 residues. The complete variable domain, with remaining parts taken from reference TRBV5-1 and TRBJ2-3, reads KAGVTQTPRYLIKTRGQQVTLSCSPISGHRSVSWYQQTPGQGLQFLFEYFSETQRNKGNFPGRFSGRQFSNSRSEMNVSTLELGDSALYLCASSSNLGTDTQYFGPGTRLTVL.

The chain uses TRBV9 and TRBJ1-2; D call uncertain. Germline V gene sequence: CDR1 SGDLS, CDR2 YYNGEE. V dropped 0 bases and J dropped 4 bases, with 10 bases sitting between them. The CDR3 is 14 residues long. The CDR3 loop reads CASSVGRVGYGYTF. CDR3 sequence (DNA): TGTGCCAGCAGCGTAGGGAGGGTGGGCTATGGCTACACCTTC.

The sample holds a few counts of this clone. The J gene is TRBJ1-5, the V gene TRBV28; D ambiguous. Germline CDR1 MDHEN, CDR2 SYDVKM. The length of the CDR3 is 15 residues. Trimming left V 5 bases short and J 5 bases short, with 16 bases between. CDR3 sequence: CASSSQVVWYQPQHF. The CDR3 coding sequence is TGTGCCAGCAGTAGTCAGGTGGTTTGGTATCAGCCCCAGCATTTT. Complete variable domain (other parts from reference TRBV28 and TRBJ1-5): DVKVTQSSRYLVKRTGEKVFLECVQDMDHENMFWYRQDPGLGLRLIYFSYDVKMKEKGDIPEGYSVSREKKERFSLILESASTNQTSMYLCASSSQVVWYQPQHFGDGTRLSIL.

V is TRBV19 and J is TRBJ1-2; D is perhaps TRBD1 (6 bases). The germline V gene has CDR1 LNHDA and CDR2 SQIVND (reference sequence). This CDR3 region has 13 residues. Between the trimmed V and J ends, which lost 6 bases and 7 bases, there was a span of 15 bases. The CDR3 protein is CASSDRTRGGYTF. The CDR3 nucleotides are TGTGCCAGTAGCGACAGGACCAGGGGTGGCTACACCTTC.

This chain links TRBV29-1 with TRBJ2-5; D is possibly TRBD2 (6 bases). The CDR3 spans 12 residues. Germline assignment: CDR1 SQVTM and CDR2 ANQGSEA. The V and J ends lost 6 bases and 4 bases respectively, with 12 bases between them. In DNA, the CDR3 is TGCAGCGTCCAGGCCGGGGGAGAGACCCAGTACTTC. Translating gives CSVQAGGETQYF.

This clone was picked up a small number of times. The rearrangement links TRBV7-2 to TRBJ2-3; 10 nucleotides agree with TRBD1. The CDR3 runs to 14 residues. The germline V gene encodes CDR1 SGHTA and CDR2 FQGNSA. The V and J ends lost 8 bases and 5 bases, in that order; junction bases with no gene match: 7. Here the CDR3 DNA reads TGTGCCAGCGGAGACAGGGGGCTTGGAGATACGCAGTATTTT. It specifies CASGDRGLGDTQYF.

V gene TRBV28 combines with J gene TRBJ2-3, with 8 bases lining up with TRBD1. Germline V gives CDR1 MDHEN, CDR2 SYDVKM. V was pared by 3 bases and J by 6 bases, with 5 bases of the junction left unmatched. The CDR3 has 14 residues. CDR3 in DNA: TGTGCCAGCAGTTTCTTACAGGGGGTTGATACGCAGTATTTT. It is translated as CASSFLQGVDTQYF.

The chain carries TRBV19 and TRBJ2-1; tentative D call: TRBD1 (5 bases). From germline, CDR1 is LNHDA and CDR2 SQIVND (reference sequence). Trimming took off 2 bases at V and 9 bases at J, with 14 bases between the two ends. This CDR3 region has 14 residues. The CDR3 DNA is TGTGCCAGTAGTATAAAGAAGGGGCTGGGTGAGCAGTTCTTC. Encoded protein: CASSIKKGLGEQFF.

The rearrangement uses TRBV11-2 and TRBJ2-6; the D is unclear. This CDR3 has 14 amino acids. Per germline, CDR1 SGHAT and CDR2 FQNNGV. The V gene lost 5 bases and the J gene lost 0 bases, with 5 bases spanning the gap. The CDR3 DNA reads as TGTGCCAGCAGCCCGAGCTCTGGGGCCAACGTCCTGACTTTC. It encodes CASSPSSGANVLTF.

The V gene is TRBV29-1, the J gene TRBJ2-2; 9 nucleotides match TRBD1. This CDR3 comprises 16 residues. CDR1 and CDR2 from the germline V gene are SQVTM and ANQGSEA. V lost 0 bases and J lost 4; bases outside the gene matches: 6. CDR3 bases: TGCAGCGTTGAAGATCCTCGGGACAGGGCCACCGGGGAGCTGTTTTTT. Its protein is CSVEDPRDRATGELFF.

The chain links TRBV27 to TRBJ2-1; the match to TRBD1 covers 9 bases. Germline V gene data show CDR1 as MNHEY and CDR2 as SMNVEV (reference sequence). This CDR3 is 13 amino acids long. J lost 4 bases, V lost 8 bases, and 3 bases had no gene match. The CDR3 here is CASRGTGYNEQFF. The CDR3 nucleotides are TGTGCCAGCCGCGGGACAGGGTACAATGAGCAGTTCTTC.

This clone was counted once. The V gene is TRBV25-1, the J gene TRBJ2-5, with a weak D call TRBD1 (7 bases). V was cut by 7 bases and J by 2 bases, with 14 bases left in between. Germline CDR1 and CDR2: MGHDK and SYGVNS. This CDR3 is 14 amino acids long. The CDR3 DNA follows: TGTGCCAGCACCCAGGGGGGCAGACAAGAGACCCAGTACTTC. Its translation: CASTQGGRQETQYF.

This clone was seen once. The chain carries TRBV3-1 (or the pseudogene TRBV3-2) and TRBJ2-3; 11 positions match TRBD2. The CDR3 runs 15 residues. Unmatched junction bases numbered 6, after V lost 4 bases and J lost 6 bases. The germline gives CDR1 LGHDT, CDR2 YNNKEL (reference sequence). The CDR3 coding sequence is TGTGCCAGCAGCCTAGCGGGAGGGCCGGTGGATACGCAGTATTTT. Translation gives CASSLAGGPVDTQYF.

Only one count was recorded for this clone. This chain links TRBV4-3 with TRBJ2-3; no firm D call. This CDR3 region has 15 residues. Germline V lookup: CDR1 LGHNA, CDR2 YSLEER. V dropped 0 bases and J dropped 2 bases, with 9 bases sitting between them. CDR3 loop: CASSQELAVTDTQYF. DNA for the CDR3: TGCGCCAGCAGCCAAGAATTGGCTGTCACAGATACGCAGTATTTT.

The chain is built from TRBV6-2 or TRBV6-3 and TRBJ2-7; D remains ambiguous. The CDR3 contains 13 residues. The germline V and J ends were trimmed by 3 bases and 4 bases, with 10 bases remaining between them. CDR1 is MNHEY, CDR2 SVGEGT, per germline. The CDR3 sequence is CASSYGPRYEQYF. CDR3 in DNA: TGTGCCAGCAGTTATGGGCCACGGTACGAGCAGTACTTC.

This chain connects TRBV12-3 or TRBV12-4 to TRBJ2-1; TRBD2 is a possible D gene (5 bases). Between the trimmed V and J ends, which lost 2 bases and 9 bases, there was a span of 11 bases. This CDR3 spans 13 amino acids. The CDR3 coding sequence is TGTGCCAGCAGTTTAAACGAGGGCACTGAGCAGTTCTTC. It is translated as CASSLNEGTEQFF.

The rearrangement uses TRBV19 and TRBJ1-2; 9 bases are a match to TRBD1. Trimming removed 5 bases from V and 5 bases from J; junction bases left unmatched: 3. Germline V lookup: CDR1 LNHDA, CDR2 SQIVND (reference sequence). The CDR3 runs to 13 residues. In DNA, the CDR3 is TGTGCCAGTAGTCTGGGACAGGGATATGGCTACACCTTC. It encodes CASSLGQGYGYTF. The full variable domain, rest sourced from reference TRBV19 and TRBJ1-2, is DGGITQSPKYLFRKEGQNVTLSCEQNLNHDAMYWYRQDPGQGLRLIYYSQIVNDFQKGDIAEGYSVSREKKESFPLTVTSAQKNPTAFYLCASSLGQGYGYTFGSGTRLTVV.

CDR3 sequence reads: CASSKGGTGLNTEAFF. In DNA, the CDR3 is TGTGCCAGCAGCAAGGGGGGGACAGGGTTGAACACTGAAGCTTTCTTT. This chain links TRBV14 with TRBJ1-1; TRBD1 aligns across 9 bases. V lost 5 bases to trimming and J lost 0 bases; unmatched junction nucleotides: 7. CDR1 is SGHDN, CDR2 FVKESK, per germline. The CDR3 extends over 16 amino acids.

The rearrangement uses TRBV7-9 and TRBJ2-6, with D perhaps matching TRBD1 (5 bases). Germline values: CDR1 SEHNR, CDR2 FQNEAQ (reference sequence). The CDR3 extends over 18 amino acids. V gave up 5 bases and J gave up 0 bases, with 17 bases separating them. The CDR3 sequence is CASSRGHMTVSGANVLTF. The CDR3 DNA sequence: TGTGCCAGCAGCCGAGGACACATGACCGTCTCTGGGGCCAACGTCCTGACTTTC. Using reference TRBV7-9 and TRBJ2-6 for the parts outside the CDR3, the full variable domain is DTGVSQNPRHKITKRGQNVTFRCDPISEHNRLYWYRQTLGQGPEFLTYFQNEAQLEKSRLLSDRFSAERPKGSFSTLEIQRTEQGDSAMYLCASSRGHMTVSGANVLTFGAGSRLTVL.

This chain links TRBV3-1 (or the pseudogene TRBV3-2) with TRBJ1-2, with D tentatively TRBD1 (6 bases). The CDR3 runs 13 residues. CDR1 LGHDT and CDR2 YNNKEL come from the germline V gene (reference sequence). The V and J ends lost 6 bases and 1 base respectively, with 9 bases between them. The DNA for the CDR3 is TGTGCCAGCAGTGGGGGCATTAACTATGGCTACACCTTC. Its protein is CASSGGINYGYTF.

The V and J genes are TRBV9 and TRBJ1-3; D is unclear. Trimming removed 4 bases at V and 2 bases at J, with 16 bases between. Per the germline V gene, CDR1 is SGDLS and CDR2 is YYNGEE. The CDR3 has 16 residues. CDR3 bases: TGTGCCAGCAGCCCCACCGGGGTTTTCGCTGGAAACACCATATATTTT. Translating it yields CASSPTGVFAGNTIYF.

V usage is TRBV7-9 and J usage is TRBJ1-1, with D unclear. The germline gives CDR1 SEHNR, CDR2 FQNEAQ (reference sequence). The CDR3 length is 14 residues. V lost 6 bases, J lost 1 base, and 12 bases lay in between. CDR3 in amino acids: CASSDDGRNTEAFF. The CDR3 region has the DNA TGTGCCAGCAGTGATGATGGCAGGAACACTGAAGCTTTCTTT.

This clone has a handful of counts. The CDR3 sequence: CASMPDEGTEAFF. CDR3 nucleotides: TGTGCCAGTATGCCGGACGAGGGCACTGAAGCTTTCTTT. The chain employs TRBV19 and TRBJ1-1; D unclear. Germline CDR1 is LNHDA and CDR2 is SQIVND (reference sequence). V was trimmed by 7 bases and J by 4 bases, leaving 13 bases between them. The CDR3 covers 13 residues.

This chain uses TRBV4-2 with TRBJ2-1; 11 bases align to TRBD2. The CDR3 consists of 16 residues. V lost 2 bases and J lost 9; bases outside the gene matches: 9. Germline V gene data show CDR1 as LGHNA and CDR2 as YNFKEQ. The DNA for the CDR3 is TGTGCCAGCAGCCAACAGGTCACTAGCGGGAGTGGTGAGCAGTTCTTC. Protein sequence: CASSQQVTSGSGEQFF.

This clone was seen once. This chain joins TRBV5-4 and TRBJ2-5; 12 bases map to TRBD2. V gave up 4 bases and J gave up 5 bases; unmatched junction bases: 9. The length of the CDR3 is 16 residues. Germline assignment: CDR1 SGHNT and CDR2 YYREEE (reference sequence). In DNA form, the CDR3 reads TGTGCCAGCAGCAATCTAGCGGGAGGGTTACGGGAGACCCAGTACTTC. It is translated as CASSNLAGGLRETQYF.

The chain joins TRBV6-5 to TRBJ1-5; 7 positions match TRBD1. CDR3 size: 15 residues. Losses at the gene ends were 8 bases for V and 2 bases for J; bases not matched to a gene: 9. Germline V CDR1 and CDR2: MNHEY, SVGAGI. The CDR3 region has the DNA TGTGCCAGCGGCTCGACAGGGACCGGCAATCAGCCCCAGCATTTT. It translates to CASGSTGTGNQPQHF.

The chain carries TRBV10-3 and TRBJ2-1; 7 bases line up with TRBD2. V lost 6 bases to trimming and J lost 6 bases; unmatched junction nucleotides: 11. Germline CDR1 and CDR2: ENHRY and SYGVKD. The CDR3 covers 15 residues. The CDR3 nucleotides read TGTGCCATCAGACCGGGACTACCATACGGCAATGAGCAGTTCTTC. Protein sequence: CAIRPGLPYGNEQFF.